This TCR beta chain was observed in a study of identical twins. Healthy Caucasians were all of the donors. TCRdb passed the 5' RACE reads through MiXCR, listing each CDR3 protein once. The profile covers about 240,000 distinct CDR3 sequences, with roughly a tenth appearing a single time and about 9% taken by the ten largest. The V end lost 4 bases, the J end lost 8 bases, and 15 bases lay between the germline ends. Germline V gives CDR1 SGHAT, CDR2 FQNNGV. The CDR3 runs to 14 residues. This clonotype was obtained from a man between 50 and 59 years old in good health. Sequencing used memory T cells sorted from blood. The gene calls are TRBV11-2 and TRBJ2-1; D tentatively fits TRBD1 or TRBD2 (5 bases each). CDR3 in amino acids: CASSSMGVWDEQFF. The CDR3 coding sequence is TGTGCCAGCAGCTCGATGGGGGTTTGGGATGAGCAGTTCTTC.